This entry lists 27 T cell receptor beta chains sequenced from one sample in a study of blood T cell repertoires in COVID-19 (dated by TCRdb to 2018 to 2020). The library was generated by the immunoSEQ multiplex PCR assay. Entries here come from immuneACCESS through TCRdb and include only in-frame sequences with V and J called. Some clones fail to appear in such tables; in the studies checked, an unresolved V gene covers under half of the shortfall, and the cause of the remainder is unknown. The sample records 470,000 or so clones, 87% of which are singletons. Under 2% of the sample rests with the top ten. The material sequenced was PBMCs or T cells enriched from blood (not recorded which). These receptors all stem from a woman under 30 with acute COVID-19.

This clone was seen just once. The V gene is TRBV2, the J gene TRBJ1-4; 8 bases are shared with TRBD1. Germline trimming cut 4 bases from V and 0 bases from J; bases unmatched to any gene: 7. Germline assignment: CDR1 SNHLY and CDR2 FYNNEI. The CDR3 spans 17 residues. DNA of the CDR3: TGTGCCAGCAGTGGAGGACAGGGAGAAGCAACTAATGAAAAACTGTTTTTT. Amino acid sequence: CASSGGQGEATNEKLFF.

The gene calls are TRBV29-1 and TRBJ2-5, with D possibly being TRBD1 (5 bases). The V end was cut by 4 bases, the J end by 2 bases, with 14 bases between. The CDR3 spans 14 residues. The germline V gene encodes CDR1 SQVTM and CDR2 ANQGSEA. CDR3 nucleotide sequence: TGCAGCGTTGGTCCGGCGAGGACACAAGAGACCCAGTACTTC. The encoded protein is CSVGPARTQETQYF.

As for this clone: Distinct nucleotide sequences in the sample also encode this CDR3. This sequence joins TRBV6-5 and TRBJ2-1; D uncertain. This CDR3 comprises 14 residues. Between the trimmed V and J ends, which lost 0 bases and 4 bases, there was a span of 7 bases. The germline CDR1 and CDR2 sequences are MNHEY and SVGAGI. CDR3 residues: CASSYSSRYNEQFF. In DNA form, the CDR3 reads TGTGCCAGCAGTTACTCTTCCAGATACAATGAGCAGTTCTTC.

The J gene is TRBJ1-2, the V gene TRBV2; TRBD1 matches at 12 bases. Germline CDR1 reads SNHLY; CDR2 reads FYNNEI. There are 15 residues in the CDR3. With V trimmed by 6 bases and J by 5 bases, 7 bases remained unmatched. CDR3 residues: CASRLRDRGPYGYTF. The CDR3 nucleotides are TGTGCCAGCAGACTCCGGGACAGGGGGCCTTATGGCTACACCTTC.

J is TRBJ1-5 and V is TRBV6-2 or TRBV6-3; D not certain. The CDR3 spans 13 residues. The V end was cut by 2 bases, the J end by 7 bases, with 9 bases between. Germline CDR1 is MNHEY and CDR2 is SVGEGT. As DNA, the CDR3 is TGTGCCAGCAGTTACGGGGAGGGCCAGCCCCAGCATTTT. Protein product: CASSYGEGQPQHF.

The rearrangement links TRBV28 to TRBJ2-3; the match to TRBD1 covers 8 bases. V lost 7 bases, J lost 2 bases, and 14 bases stayed unmatched. Germline V gene sequence: CDR1 MDHEN, CDR2 SYDVKM. The CDR3 is made up of 17 amino acids. CDR3 nucleotides: TGTGCCAGCACCCTTTCTGGGACAGGACTTTACACAGATACGCAGTATTTT. It specifies CASTLSGTGLYTDTQYF.

The V and J genes are TRBV25-1 and TRBJ2-3; D remains ambiguous. Looked up from germline, CDR1 is MGHDK and CDR2 is SYGVNS. V lost 5 bases and J lost 2, with 14 bases in between. CDR3 length: 15 amino acids. Written as DNA, the CDR3 is TGTGCCAGCAGTTTTCGAGGATACAACACAGATACGCAGTATTTT. Translation: CASSFRGYNTDTQYF.

V is TRBV9 and J is TRBJ1-3, with 8 bases aligning to TRBD1. CDR1 is SGDLS, CDR2 YYNGEE, per germline. CDR3 length: 17 residues. V shed 4 bases, J shed 0 bases, and the junction held 9 bases outside the gene matches. The DNA for the CDR3 is TGTGCCAGCAGCACCCTGGACAGGGCTCACTCTGGAAACACCATATATTTT. Protein product: CASSTLDRAHSGNTIYF.

The chain links TRBV9 to TRBJ1-3; TRBD1 is a possible D gene (5 bases). The CDR3 loop spans 15 amino acids. The germline V gene encodes CDR1 SGDLS and CDR2 YYNGEE. V shed 3 bases and J shed 1 base, with 11 bases lying between them. The CDR3 sequence: CASSGGGVSGNTIYF. The CDR3 region has the DNA TGTGCCAGCAGCGGAGGAGGGGTTTCTGGAAACACCATATATTTT. The complete variable domain, with remaining parts taken from reference TRBV9 and TRBJ1-3, reads DSGVTQTPKHLITATGQRVTLRCSPRSGDLSVYWYQQSLDQGLQFLIQYYNGEERAKGNILERFSAQQFPDLHSELNLSSLELGDSALYFCASSGGGVSGNTIYFGEGSWLTVV.

V gene TRBV5-6 combines with J gene TRBJ2-7, with TRBD2 identical over 12 bases. CDR3 length: 14 amino acids. V was clipped by 3 bases and J by 6 bases; unmatched bases: 4. CDR1 and CDR2 from the germline V gene are SGHDT and YYEEEE. The CDR3 spells CASSSSGRAREQYF. The CDR3 DNA reads TGTGCCAGCAGCTCTAGCGGGAGGGCCCGCGAGCAGTACTTC.

J is TRBJ2-7 and V is TRBV5-4; D is possibly TRBD2 (5 bases). The V and J ends lost 5 bases and 4 bases respectively, with 22 bases between them. The CDR3 length is 16 residues. From germline, CDR1 is SGHNT and CDR2 YYREEE (reference sequence). CDR3 bases: TGTGCCAGCAGAAAAAAAGTGGTCGGCAGGACTTACGAGCAGTACTTC. This gives the protein CASRKKVVGRTYEQYF.

The chain couples TRBV12-3 or TRBV12-4 to TRBJ2-7; D unclear. The V end was cut by 2 bases, the J end by 3 bases, with 8 bases between. This CDR3 has 13 residues. The CDR3 DNA follows: TGTGCCAGCAGTTTAAACACAAACTACGAGCAGTACTTC. It translates to CASSLNTNYEQYF.

Here the CDR3 DNA reads TGTGCCACCAGGGAGGACAGCACAGATACGCAGTATTTT. Protein: CATREDSTDTQYF. This rearrangement joins TRBV24-1 to TRBJ2-3, with D tentatively TRBD2 (5 bases). Per the germline V gene, CDR1 is KGHDR and CDR2 is SFDVKD. The CDR3 length is 13 residues. The V end was cut by 7 bases, the J end by 0 bases, with 7 bases between.

V and J are TRBV7-6 and TRBJ2-7; 10 nucleotides match TRBD1. J was trimmed by 2 bases and V by 1 base; bases with no gene match: 11. The CDR3 covers 18 residues. The V gene's germline CDR1 is SGHVS and CDR2 FNYEAQ. The CDR3 coding sequence is TGTGCCAGCAGCTTAGGGCCCCATTCCGGGACAGGGGCCTACGAGCAGTACTTC. It encodes CASSLGPHSGTGAYEQYF.

The chain combines TRBV7-8 with TRBJ1-2; D is uncertain. The length of the CDR3 is 13 residues. Trimming cost V 5 bases and J 8 bases, with 15 bases left between them. CDR1 SGHVS and CDR2 FQNEAQ come from the germline V gene. CDR3 in amino acids: CASSPAGVNGYTF. CDR3 bases: TGTGCCAGCAGCCCAGCCGGGGTGAACGGCTACACCTTC.

The gene calls are TRBV6-5 and TRBJ2-2; 7 nucleotides align to TRBD1. Trimming took 6 bases from V and 7 from J; bases not matched to a gene: 5. The V gene's germline CDR1 is MNHEY and CDR2 SVGAGI. The CDR3 consists of 13 residues. CDR3 DNA sequence: TGTGCCAGCAGGCAGGGGGACGACGGGGAGCTGTTTTTT. Translating gives CASRQGDDGELFF.

This clone was detected once. V and J are TRBV28 and TRBJ2-5; 9 bases are shared with TRBD2. The V gene's germline CDR1 is MDHEN and CDR2 SYDVKM. V lost 5 bases to trimming and J lost 5 bases; unmatched junction nucleotides: 12. The CDR3 totals 16 residues. CDR3 residues: CASSPLGAGTSETQYF. The CDR3 DNA is TGTGCCAGCAGTCCCCTAGGGGCTGGGACTAGCGAGACCCAGTACTTC.

The sample holds one count of this clone. The genes are TRBV6-5 and TRBJ1-4; TRBD1 might be the D (5 bases). The CDR3 is made up of 14 amino acids. V lost 7 bases and J lost 9, with 18 bases in between. Germline V gene lookup returns CDR1 MNHEY and CDR2 SVGAGI. The CDR3 DNA is TGTGCCAGCACCTGGACCGGGGGAGGGAAAAAACTGTTTTTT. Translated: CASTWTGGGKKLFF.

The chain links TRBV11-2 to TRBJ1-3; D remains unclear. The CDR3 runs to 13 residues. V shed 5 bases and J shed 0 bases, with 5 bases lying between them. Germline V gene sequence: CDR1 SGHAT, CDR2 FQNNGV. CDR3 nucleotides: TGTGCCAGCAGCGTGAGCTCTGGAAACACCATATATTTT. This translates into CASSVSSGNTIYF.

The chain employs TRBV2 and TRBJ1-2; tentative D call: TRBD1 (5 bases). The CDR3 has 16 amino acids. Germline V gene sequence: CDR1 SNHLY, CDR2 FYNNEI. V lost 7 bases, J lost 7 bases, and 25 bases lay in between. CDR3 nucleotide sequence: TGTGCCAGCACCCGGTCCGCGGGGGGGTTAAGTGGTGGCTACACCTTC. It translates to CASTRSAGGLSGGYTF.

This clone was seen only once. The gene calls are TRBV20-1 and TRBJ2-7, with D perhaps matching TRBD2 (6 bases). Deletions cut 3 bases from V and 2 bases from J, with 14 bases between. The V gene's germline CDR1 is DFQATT and CDR2 SNEGSKA (reference sequence). The CDR3 has 14 amino acids. For the CDR3, the DNA is TGCAGTGCTAGTGCCAATAGCGGTACCTACGAGCAGTACTTC. Its translation is CSASANSGTYEQYF.

The chain is built from TRBV27 and TRBJ2-7; D is perhaps TRBD1 (6 bases). V was shortened by 7 bases and J by 4 bases, with 14 bases between the two germline ends. The CDR3 covers 13 residues. The germline V gene encodes CDR1 MNHEY and CDR2 SMNVEV (reference sequence). The CDR3 nucleotides are TGTGCCAGCACCCAAAGGCAGGGGTACGAGCAGTACTTC. Amino acids: CASTQRQGYEQYF.

V and J are TRBV27 and TRBJ1-1; 8 nucleotides line up with TRBD1. Germline V gene sequence: CDR1 MNHEY, CDR2 SMNVEV (reference sequence). Trimming cost V 2 bases and J 1 base; bases outside gene matches: 6. This CDR3 has 16 residues. The CDR3, as DNA: TGTGCCAGCAGTTTAAACGGACAGGGTTCGAACACTGAAGCTTTCTTT. It yields the protein CASSLNGQGSNTEAFF.

This clone was observed a single time. The DNA of the CDR3 is TGTGCCAGCAGCTTCGCAGACTCCTACGAGCAGTACTTC. It specifies CASSFADSYEQYF. This chain uses TRBV7-9 with TRBJ2-7; no firm D call. The length of the CDR3 is 13 residues. Germline V lookup: CDR1 SEHNR, CDR2 FQNEAQ (reference sequence). Trimming left V 3 bases short and J 0 bases short, with 6 bases between.

J is TRBJ1-3 and V is TRBV3-1 (or the pseudogene TRBV3-2); D remains unclear. This CDR3 region has 15 residues. Germline CDR1 and CDR2: LGHDT and YNNKEL (reference sequence). Trimming removed 0 bases at V and 3 bases at J, with 9 bases between. In DNA, the CDR3 is TGTGCCAGCAGCCAAGATGGAGGGAGTGGAAACACCATATATTTT. This encodes CASSQDGGSGNTIYF.

This chain connects TRBV5-6 to TRBJ2-2; tentatively, D is TRBD1 (5 bases). Germline V gives CDR1 SGHDT, CDR2 YYEEEE. The CDR3 is 14 residues long. Trimming pared 4 bases from V and 4 bases from J, leaving 11 bases between. The CDR3 is CASSRTQTTGELFF. In nucleotides, the CDR3 is TGTGCCAGCAGCCGGACACAAACCACCGGGGAGCTGTTTTTT.

CDR3 DNA sequence: TGTGCCAGCAGTCACGACAGGGCTGGGGCCAACGTCCTGACTTTC. It codes for CASSHDRAGANVLTF. The chain combines TRBV6-5 with TRBJ2-6; TRBD1 matches 7 bases. The CDR3 covers 15 residues. Germline CDR1 reads MNHEY; CDR2 reads SVGAGI. The J segment lost 2 bases and the V segment lost 5 bases, leaving 3 bases of the junction unmatched.